This is a list of T cell receptor beta chains from one sample in a study of OX40 agonist ivuxolimab in advanced cancers. The data were produced by immunoSEQ multiplex PCR, yet TCRdb's version contains in-frame clones alone and is incomplete. The sample has roughly 70,000 clones; around 80% are singletons. Sequencing used CD4+ or CD8+ T cells sorted from blood, obtained in a trial of the OX40 agonist ivuxolimab. The receptors here all came from an adult with an advanced solid tumor such as melanoma, head and neck, liver or kidney cancer. The CDR3 runs from the conserved cysteine through the conserved F or W. D genes are given only for firm matches. The size field is filled for only some rows; it gives once, few, many or a size class.

len,j_gene,d_gene,v_gene,abundance,CDR3aa,CDR3nt
14,TRBJ1-2,.,TRBV6-6,.,CASASGSSNYGYTF,TGTGCCAGCGCCTCGGGATCTTCTAACTATGGCTACACCTTC
13,TRBJ2-1,.,TRBV25-1,.,CASRDSNTNEQFF,TGTGCCAGCAGGGACAGCAACACCAATGAGCAGTTCTTC
16,TRBJ2-2,.,TRBV7-2,.,CASGWAGPGRGGELFF,TGTGCCAGCGGCTGGGCGGGACCCGGCCGCGGCGGGGAGCTGTTTTTT
14,TRBJ2-1,.,TRBV4-2,.,CASSQDAQPNEQFF,TGTGCCAGCAGCCAAGATGCCCAGCCGAATGAGCAGTTCTTC
16,TRBJ2-1,.,TRBV5-1,once,CASSLAESSSYNEQFF,TGCGCCAGCAGCTTGGCCGAGTCGAGCTCCTACAATGAGCAGTTCTTC
18,TRBJ2-6,.,TRBV15,.,CATSRDYLANSGANVLTF,TGTGCCACCAGCAGAGATTATCTTGCGAACTCTGGGGCCAACGTCCTGACTTTC
14,TRBJ2-7,TRBD2,TRBV5-4,.,CASSLPGTRAEQYF,TGTGCCAGCAGCTTACCCGGGACTAGGGCCGAGCAGTACTTC
13,TRBJ1-2,.,TRBV2,.,CASSVWTIYGYTF,TGTGCCAGCAGTGTCTGGACTATCTATGGCTACACCTTC
15,TRBJ2-7,.,TRBV2,.,CASSDSSGIRVQQYF,TGTGCCAGCAGTGATAGCTCCGGGATACGGGTACAGCAGTACTTC
16,TRBJ2-1,.,TRBV18,.,CASSPVSGTSYNEQFF,TGTGCCAGCTCACCTGTGTCAGGGACCTCCTACAATGAGCAGTTCTTC
14,TRBJ2-5,.,TRBV5-1,.,CASTLTMTGETQYF,TGCGCCAGCACCCTTACCATGACCGGAGAGACCCAGTACTTC
15,TRBJ1-5,TRBD1,TRBV5-4,.,CASSLGGQHNQPQHF,TGTGCCAGCAGCTTGGGGGGACAGCACAATCAGCCCCAGCATTTT
15,TRBJ2-3,TRBD1,TRBV6-5,once,CASSLRGPSTDTQYF,TGTGCCAGCAGTCTAAGGGGGCCTAGCACAGATACGCAGTATTTT
14,TRBJ2-2,TRBD2,TRBV2,few,CASTRTSGTGELFF,TGTGCCAGCACCCGGACTAGCGGCACCGGGGAGCTGTTTTTT
13,TRBJ1-1,.,TRBV7-9,.,CASSGPGNTEAFF,TGTGCCAGCAGCGGGCCAGGGAACACTGAAGCTTTCTTT
17,TRBJ1-5,.,TRBV19,.,CASSIPTAGYSNQPQHF,TGTGCCAGTAGTATACCCACTGCGGGCTATAGCAATCAGCCCCAGCATTTT
13,TRBJ2-2,.,TRBV7-2,.,CASSRGWGGELFF,TGTGCCAGCAGTCGGGGGTGGGGCGGGGAGCTGTTTTTT
13,TRBJ1-1,.,TRBV4-1,.,CASSQDRQAEAFF,TGCGCCAGCAGCCAAGATCGCCAGGCTGAAGCTTTCTTT
14,TRBJ2-7,.,TRBV15,.,CATSRSRVTYEQYF,TGTGCCACCAGCAGAAGTCGTGTAACCTACGAGCAGTACTTC
15,TRBJ2-5,.,TRBV5-1,.,CASTLDSPGRETQYF,TGCGCCAGCACCTTGGACAGCCCAGGACGAGAGACCCAGTACTTC
12,TRBJ1-1,.,TRBV6-5,.,CASRSPNTEAFF,TGTGCCAGTAGGTCCCCGAACACTGAAGCTTTCTTT
15,TRBJ1-2,.,TRBV7-2,.,CASSLAPGLHYGYTF,TGTGCCAGCAGCTTAGCTCCGGGACTACACTATGGCTACACCTTC
16,TRBJ2-1,.,TRBV14,.,CASSHLQSSSYNEQFF,TGTGCCAGCAGCCATCTACAAAGTAGCTCCTACAATGAGCAGTTCTTC
15,TRBJ2-2,TRBD1,TRBV7-3,.,CASSPKTGVTGELFF,TGTGCCAGCAGCCCGAAGACAGGGGTTACCGGGGAGCTGTTTTTT
14,TRBJ2-7,.,TRBV29-1,.,CSVEDKGVPYEQYF,TGCAGCGTAGAAGACAAGGGGGTCCCCTACGAGCAGTACTTC
15,TRBJ1-3,.,TRBV10-3,.,CAISERENSGNTIYF,TGTGCCATCAGTGAGAGGGAAAACTCTGGAAACACCATATATTTT
14,TRBJ2-2,.,TRBV18,.,CASFEGQGSLELFF,TGTGCCAGCTTCGAGGGGCAGGGGTCCTTGGAGCTGTTTTTT
17,TRBJ2-2,TRBD2,TRBV6-1,.,CASSEGRTSGNTGELFF,TGTGCCAGCAGTGAAGGGCGGACTAGCGGAAACACCGGGGAGCTGTTTTTT
17,TRBJ2-5,.,TRBV2,.,CASSEHGGWVGQETQYF,TGTGCCAGCAGTGAACATGGGGGTTGGGTCGGGCAAGAGACCCAGTACTTC
12,TRBJ2-1,.,TRBV2,.,CATAGAYNEQFF,TGTGCCACCGCAGGGGCCTACAATGAGCAGTTCTTC
16,TRBJ2-4,.,TRBV4-2,few,CASSQGGKLAKNIQYF,TGTGCCAGCAGTCAAGGGGGGAAGCTAGCCAAAAACATTCAGTACTTC
15,TRBJ2-6,.,TRBV28,.,CASSLGHPGANVLTF,TGTGCCAGCAGTTTAGGACACCCGGGTGCCAACGTCCTGACTTTC
12,TRBJ2-1,.,TRBV5-4,.,CASSFSYNEQFF,TGTGCCAGCAGCTTCTCGTACAATGAGCAGTTCTTC
16,TRBJ2-3,.,TRBV5-4,once,CASSLKGGEGVDTQYF,TGTGCCAGCAGCTTGAAAGGGGGAGAAGGGGTAGATACGCAGTATTTT
12,TRBJ1-1,.,TRBV6-5,.,CASSDQNTEAFF,TGTGCCAGCAGTGACCAAAACACTGAAGCTTTCTTT
14,TRBJ2-2,TRBD1,TRBV5-1,.,CASHRQGYTGELFF,TGCGCCAGCCATAGACAGGGATACACCGGGGAGCTGTTTTTT
15,TRBJ2-7,TRBD1,TRBV7-2,.,CASSPAGQGPGEQYF,TGTGCCAGCAGCCCCGCCGGACAGGGTCCGGGCGAGCAGTACTTC